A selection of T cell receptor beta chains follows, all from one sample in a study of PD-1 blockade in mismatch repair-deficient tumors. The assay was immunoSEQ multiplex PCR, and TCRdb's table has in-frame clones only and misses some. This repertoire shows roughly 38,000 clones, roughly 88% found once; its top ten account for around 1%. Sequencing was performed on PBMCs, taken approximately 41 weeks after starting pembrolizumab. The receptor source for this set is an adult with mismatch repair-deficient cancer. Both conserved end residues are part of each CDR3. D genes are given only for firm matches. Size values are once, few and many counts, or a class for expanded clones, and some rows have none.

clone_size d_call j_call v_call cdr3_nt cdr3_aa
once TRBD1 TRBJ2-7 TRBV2 TGTGCCAGCAGTGAACGGTTGACAGGGACCTACGAGCAGTACTTC CASSERLTGTYEQYF
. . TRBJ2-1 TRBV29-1 TGCAGCGTTGATGTTAGCTCGAGCTCCTACAATGAGCAGTTCTTC CSVDVSSSSYNEQFF
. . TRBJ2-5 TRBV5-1 TGCGCCAGCAGCCTGGAAGGGAGGGAGACCCAGTACTTC CASSLEGRETQYF
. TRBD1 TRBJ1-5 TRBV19 TGTGCCAGTAGTACACAGGGGAACCTCATAGGCAATCAGCCCCAGCATTTT CASSTQGNLIGNQPQHF
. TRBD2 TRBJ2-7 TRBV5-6 TGTGCCAGCAGCTTCAGGACTAGCGGCTCCTACGAGCAGTACTTC CASSFRTSGSYEQYF
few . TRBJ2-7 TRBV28 TGTGCCAGCAGTTCACCCCGGGGGGCGCTGTCCTACGAGCAGTACTTC CASSSPRGALSYEQYF
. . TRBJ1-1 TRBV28 TGTGCCAGCATGGCAGGTAACACTGAAGCTTTCTTT CASMAGNTEAFF
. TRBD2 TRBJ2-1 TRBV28 TGTGCCAGCAGCGGGGGACTAGCGGGACAACAGTTCTTC CASSGGLAGQQFF
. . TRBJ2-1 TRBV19 TGTGCCAGTAGTGCCCACAGGAACAATGAGCAGTTCTTC CASSAHRNNEQFF
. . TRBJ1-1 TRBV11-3 TGTGCCAGCAGCTTTTCCACAGGGCGCTACACTGAAGCTTTCTTT CASSFSTGRYTEAFF
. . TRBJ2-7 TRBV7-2 TGTGCCAGCAGCTTTTCGACAGGCGGAACCTACGAGCAGTACTTC CASSFSTGGTYEQYF
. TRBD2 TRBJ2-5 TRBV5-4 TGTGCCAGCAGCTCTAGCGGGAGATCACAAGAGACCCAGTACTTC CASSSSGRSQETQYF
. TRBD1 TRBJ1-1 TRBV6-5 TGTGCCAGCAGTTACTGGACCCCAGGGGGCCCTGAAGCTTTCTTT CASSYWTPGGPEAFF